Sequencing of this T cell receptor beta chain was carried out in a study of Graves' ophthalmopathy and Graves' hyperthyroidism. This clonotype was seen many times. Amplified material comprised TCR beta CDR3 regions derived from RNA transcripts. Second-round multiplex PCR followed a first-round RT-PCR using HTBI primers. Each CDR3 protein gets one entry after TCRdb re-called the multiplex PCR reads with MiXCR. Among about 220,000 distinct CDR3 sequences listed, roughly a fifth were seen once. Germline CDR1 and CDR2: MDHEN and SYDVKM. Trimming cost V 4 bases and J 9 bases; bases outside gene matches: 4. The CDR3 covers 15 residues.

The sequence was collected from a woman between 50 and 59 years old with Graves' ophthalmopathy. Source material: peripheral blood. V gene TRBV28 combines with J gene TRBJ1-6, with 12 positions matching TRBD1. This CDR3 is CASSWGTGGSSPLHF. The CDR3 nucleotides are TGTGCCAGCAGTTGGGGGACAGGGGGCTCTTCACCCCTCCACTTT.